Each of the 31 T cell receptor beta chains below was sequenced from the same sample in a study of control samples from healthy donors and cancer patients. Generated by immunoSEQ multiplex PCR, the TCRdb table keeps only in-frame clones and is missing some. The sample lists some 140,000 clones; 90% to 95% were seen once. Sequencing was carried out using PBMCs. The receptors here all came from a man aged 55 to 70 with colorectal cancer.

J is TRBJ2-5 and V is TRBV9; TRBD2 matches 8 bases. The CDR3 is 14 residues long. The V segment lost 0 bases and the J segment 2 bases; nucleotides outside the gene matches: 0. Germline CDR1 and CDR2: SGDLS and YYNGEE. The CDR3 is CASSVAGGQETQYF. In DNA form, the CDR3 reads TGTGCCAGCAGCGTAGCGGGGGGGCAAGAGACCCAGTACTTC.

The chain recombines TRBV9 with TRBJ2-5; D not certain. With 0 bases removed from V and 4 bases from J, the gap between germline ends came to 10 bases. This CDR3 region has 14 residues. Germline CDR1 is SGDLS and CDR2 is YYNGEE. The CDR3 DNA reads as TGTGCCAGCAGCGTAGCGGGTAGCAGAGAGACCCAGTACTTC. The encoded protein is CASSVAGSRETQYF.

This clone showed up just a few times. The rearrangement links TRBV30 to TRBJ1-2; 8 positions agree with TRBD1. After removal of 3 bases from V and 7 bases from J, the junction contained 4 bases not matched to a gene. This CDR3 has 12 residues. Per germline, CDR1 GTSNPN and CDR2 SVGIG (reference sequence). The CDR3 coding sequence is TGTGCCTGGAGGGGACAGGCGGGTGGCTACACCTTC. Protein sequence: CAWRGQAGGYTF.

The V gene is TRBV29-1, the J gene TRBJ1-4; TRBD1 matches 9 bases. V lost 4 bases, J lost 3 bases, and 0 bases stayed unmatched. This CDR3 is built from 13 residues. From germline, CDR1 is SQVTM and CDR2 ANQGSEA. The CDR3, as DNA: TGCAGCGTTGGGGACAGGGCTAATGAAAAACTGTTTTTT. This codes for CSVGDRANEKLFF.

The chain combines TRBV5-4 with TRBJ1-1; 11 bases agree with TRBD1. J gave up 2 bases and V 4 bases, and 4 bases lay outside the gene matches. Per germline, CDR1 SGHNT and CDR2 YYREEE (reference sequence). The CDR3 sequence is 15 residues long. In DNA form, the CDR3 reads TGTGCCAGCAGCGAAGGGACAGGGGGAAACACTGAAGCTTTCTTT. It codes for CASSEGTGGNTEAFF.

DNA for the CDR3: TGTGCCACCAGCAGAGACTCGGGGTCCTACAATGAGCAGTTCTTC. Translating it yields CATSRDSGSYNEQFF. V gene TRBV15 combines with J gene TRBJ2-1, with D perhaps TRBD2 (5 bases). V dropped 0 bases and J dropped 1 base, with 7 bases sitting between them. Germline-derived CDR1 and CDR2 are LNHNV and YYDKDF (reference sequence). The CDR3 loop spans 15 amino acids.

This chain uses TRBV3-1 (or the pseudogene TRBV3-2) with TRBJ1-1; no clear D. Germline V CDR1 and CDR2: LGHDT, YNNKEL (reference sequence). V dropped 2 bases and J dropped 5 bases, with 9 bases sitting between them. The CDR3 has 13 residues. The CDR3 loop reads CASSQRGGTEAFF. CDR3 coding DNA: TGTGCCAGCAGCCAACGGGGTGGGACTGAAGCTTTCTTT.

The rearrangement joins TRBV7-9 to TRBJ2-4; TRBD2 agrees at 11 bases. This CDR3 contains 18 residues. Unmatched junction bases numbered 7, after V lost 3 bases and J lost 0 bases. Germline-derived CDR1 and CDR2 are SEHNR and FQNEAQ (reference sequence). The CDR3 loop reads CASSFRRGLAVAKNIQYF. The DNA of the CDR3 is TGTGCCAGCAGCTTCAGGAGGGGACTAGCGGTAGCCAAAAACATTCAGTACTTC. Together with reference TRBV7-9 and TRBJ2-4, the CDR3 gives the full variable domain: DTGVSQNPRHKITKRGQNVTFRCDPISEHNRLYWYRQTLGQGPEFLTYFQNEAQLEKSRLLSDRFSAERPKGSFSTLEIQRTEQGDSAMYLCASSFRRGLAVAKNIQYFGAGTRLSVL.

As DNA, the CDR3 is TGCAGCGTTACCAGGACAGGGAGGTATGGCTACACCTTC. Protein product: CSVTRTGRYGYTF. The V gene is TRBV29-1, the J gene TRBJ1-2, with 8 bases fitting TRBD1. CDR1 is SQVTM and CDR2 is ANQGSEA in the germline V gene. The CDR3 extends over 13 amino acids. The V gene end was trimmed by 5 bases and the J gene end by 5 bases; junction bases not matched to a gene: 7. The whole variable domain, remainder taken from reference TRBV29-1 and TRBJ1-2, is SAVISQKPSRDICQRGTSLTIQCQVDSQVTMMFWYRQQPGQSLTLIATANQGSEATYESGFVIDKFPISRPNLTFSTLTVSNMSPEDSSIYLCSVTRTGRYGYTFGSGTRLTVV.

The CDR3 coding sequence is TGCGCCAGCAGCTCCGGCGGGGACAGGGGGAATTCACCCCTCCACTTT. Protein: CASSSGGDRGNSPLHF. The chain carries TRBV5-1 and TRBJ1-6, with 11 bases aligning to TRBD1. In germline, CDR1 is SGHRS, CDR2 YFSETQ. This CDR3 region has 16 residues. Trimming took 3 bases from V and 7 from J; bases not matched to a gene: 6.

The rearrangement uses TRBV5-8 and TRBJ1-6, with D maybe TRBD1 (5 bases). V lost 9 bases to trimming and J lost 0 bases, with 16 bases between them. Germline-derived CDR1 and CDR2 are SGHTS and YDEGEE. The CDR3 totals 16 residues. CDR3 sequence (DNA): TGTGCCATGGGGGGATTTTCGGGCTCCTATAATTCACCCCTCCACTTT. It specifies CAMGGFSGSYNSPLHF.

The V and J genes are TRBV20-1 and TRBJ1-2, with D uncertain. The CDR3 runs to 11 residues. The V gene's germline CDR1 is DFQATT and CDR2 SNEGSKA (reference sequence). Trimming stripped 3 bases from V and 7 bases from J, with 9 bases between. Here the CDR3 reads CSARVLRGYTF. The CDR3 DNA follows: TGCAGTGCTAGGGTCCTCCGTGGCTACACCTTC.

V and J are TRBV9 and TRBJ1-1; D gene uncertain. V dropped 3 bases and J dropped 0 bases, with 15 bases sitting between them. Germline-derived CDR1 and CDR2 are SGDLS and YYNGEE. The CDR3 contains 16 residues. CDR3 protein: CASSGQRPTLNTEAFF. The CDR3 coding sequence is TGTGCCAGCAGCGGACAAAGACCCACCTTGAACACTGAAGCTTTCTTT. The whole variable domain, filled in from reference TRBV9 and TRBJ1-1, reads DSGVTQTPKHLITATGQRVTLRCSPRSGDLSVYWYQQSLDQGLQFLIQYYNGEERAKGNILERFSAQQFPDLHSELNLSSLELGDSALYFCASSGQRPTLNTEAFFGQGTRLTVV.

J is TRBJ2-2 and V is TRBV29-1; D might be TRBD1 (6 bases). Trimming took 4 bases from V and 0 from J, leaving 9 bases between them. CDR3 length: 14 amino acids. Per germline, CDR1 SQVTM and CDR2 ANQGSEA. CDR3 loop: CSVVRQANTGELFF. DNA for the CDR3: TGCAGCGTTGTAAGACAGGCGAACACCGGGGAGCTGTTTTTT.

The chain employs TRBV5-1 and TRBJ1-2, with D unresolved. The CDR3 is 13 residues long. With 3 bases removed from V and 2 bases from J, the gap between germline ends came to 8 bases. The germline V gene has CDR1 SGHRS and CDR2 YFSETQ. CDR3 sequence reads: CASSSPPNYGYTF. CDR3 bases: TGCGCCAGCAGCTCCCCCCCCAACTATGGCTACACCTTC.

The J gene is TRBJ1-2, the V gene TRBV6-2 or TRBV6-3, with 8 nucleotides matching TRBD1. The V gene's germline CDR1 is MNHEY and CDR2 SVGEGT. V lost 2 bases and J lost 2; bases outside the gene matches: 10. This CDR3 spans 17 amino acids. CDR3 residues: CASSYPGQGAPNYGYTF. Written as DNA, the CDR3 is TGTGCCAGCAGTTACCCAGGGCAGGGGGCACCAAACTATGGCTACACCTTC.

This rearrangement joins TRBV5-4 to TRBJ2-7, with D perhaps TRBD2 (6 bases). Germline CDR1 reads SGHNT; CDR2 reads YYREEE (reference sequence). Trimming took 2 bases from V and 2 from J, leaving 11 bases between them. The CDR3 is 14 residues long. The CDR3 loop reads CASSFNGGAYEQYF. CDR3 sequence (DNA): TGTGCCAGCAGCTTTAACGGGGGTGCCTACGAGCAGTACTTC.

The rearrangement joins TRBV18 to TRBJ1-2; D may be TRBD1 (5 bases). CDR1 and CDR2 from the germline V gene are KGHSH and LQKENI. The CDR3 is 14 amino acids. The ends were cut back, 0 bases at V and 4 bases at J, with 9 bases in the middle. CDR3 in DNA: TGTGCCAGCTCACCACCCGGGGGTGGCTATGGCTACACCTTC. Protein sequence: CASSPPGGGYGYTF.

This clone showed up just a few times. The chain is built from TRBV18 and TRBJ2-2, with a possible D match to TRBD2 (5 bases). Per the germline V gene, CDR1 is KGHSH and CDR2 is LQKENI. This CDR3 has 14 amino acids. The V and J ends lost 6 bases and 3 bases respectively, with 11 bases between them. The CDR3 spells CASSQRGYTGELFF. CDR3 DNA: TGTGCCAGCTCGCAACGAGGGTACACCGGGGAGCTGTTTTTT.

This chain joins TRBV19 and TRBJ1-1; D is uncertain. CDR1 is LNHDA and CDR2 is SQIVND in the germline V gene (reference sequence). Trimming removed 5 bases from V and 1 base from J, with 5 bases in between. CDR3 length: 12 residues. The CDR3 coding sequence is TGTGCCAGTAGTGTACAGAACACTGAAGCTTTCTTT. Translation gives CASSVQNTEAFF. The complete variable domain, with remaining parts taken from reference TRBV19 and TRBJ1-1, reads DGGITQSPKYLFRKEGQNVTLSCEQNLNHDAMYWYRQDPGQGLRLIYYSQIVNDFQKGDIAEGYSVSREKKESFPLTVTSAQKNPTAFYLCASSVQNTEAFFGQGTRLTVV.

This rearrangement joins TRBV28 to TRBJ1-5; D is perhaps TRBD1 (6 bases). Trimming cost V 5 bases and J 0 bases, with 17 bases left between them. CDR1 is MDHEN and CDR2 is SYDVKM in the germline V gene. This CDR3 comprises 17 residues. The CDR3 nucleotides are TGTGCCAGCAGTCCCCGGACAGCCGCCTATAGCAATCAGCCCCAGCATTTT. Its protein product is CASSPRTAAYSNQPQHF.

The sample holds one count of this clone. The chain employs TRBV19 and TRBJ1-5; D is uncertain. Germline assignment: CDR1 LNHDA and CDR2 SQIVND (reference sequence). The CDR3 extends over 15 amino acids. The V end lost 3 bases, the J end lost 3 bases, and 12 bases lay between the germline ends. The CDR3 loop is CASSIGVLDNQPQHF. CDR3 bases: TGTGCCAGTAGTATCGGGGTGTTGGACAATCAGCCCCAGCATTTT. Supplemented by reference TRBV19 and TRBJ1-5, the full variable domain reads DGGITQSPKYLFRKEGQNVTLSCEQNLNHDAMYWYRQDPGQGLRLIYYSQIVNDFQKGDIAEGYSVSREKKESFPLTVTSAQKNPTAFYLCASSIGVLDNQPQHFGDGTRLSIL.

The chain has TRBV6-5 and TRBJ1-1, with D possibly matching TRBD1 (6 bases). This CDR3 comprises 13 residues. V dropped 2 bases and J dropped 5 bases, with 9 bases sitting between them. Germline V gene lookup returns CDR1 MNHEY and CDR2 SVGAGI. Written as DNA, the CDR3 is TGTGCCAGCAGTTACACAGGGAGGACTGAAGCTTTCTTT. It codes for CASSYTGRTEAFF.

The chain uses TRBV20-1 and TRBJ2-7; the D gene is possibly TRBD1 (6 bases). This CDR3 is built from 13 residues. The V gene's germline CDR1 is DFQATT and CDR2 SNEGSKA (reference sequence). Trimming took 3 bases from V and 4 from J, leaving 13 bases between them. For the CDR3, the DNA is TGCAGTGCTAGTAACAGTAGGGGGTACGAGCAGTACTTC. Residues: CSASNSRGYEQYF.

The chain joins TRBV6-6 to TRBJ1-1; 9 nucleotides match TRBD1. In germline, CDR1 is MNHNY, CDR2 SVGAGI (reference sequence). The trim removed 6 bases at V and 5 bases at J, leaving 7 bases unmatched. The CDR3 has 14 residues. The CDR3 DNA sequence: TGTGCCAGCAGATTGGACAGGGGATCGACTGAAGCTTTCTTT. As protein: CASRLDRGSTEAFF.

J is TRBJ2-2 and V is TRBV6-5; tentatively, D is TRBD2 (6 bases). Trimming shortened V by 4 bases and J by 3 bases, and 12 bases separated the two germline ends. The germline gives CDR1 MNHEY, CDR2 SVGAGI. The CDR3 contains 15 residues. DNA of the CDR3: TGTGCCAGCAGTTCAGCTAGCGCGGACACCGGGGAGCTGTTTTTT. Translated, it gives CASSSASADTGELFF.

The rearrangement joins TRBV7-2 to TRBJ2-3; the match to TRBD2 covers 12 bases. The CDR3 has 17 residues. CDR1 is SGHTA, CDR2 FQGNSA, per germline. After removal of 1 base from V and 5 bases from J, the junction contained 7 bases not matched to a gene. CDR3 nucleotide sequence: TGTGCCAGCAGCTTAGGAATACTAGCGGGGGGTCTAGATACGCAGTATTTT. Translating gives CASSLGILAGGLDTQYF.

The J gene is TRBJ1-1, the V gene TRBV5-8, with TRBD1 matching over 7 bases. The CDR3 contains 14 residues. The trim removed 0 bases at V and 7 bases at J, leaving 6 bases unmatched. The germline V gene encodes CDR1 SGHTS and CDR2 YDEGEE. For the CDR3, the DNA is TGTGCCAGCAGCTTGGGGCAGGGGGTAGGTGAAGCTTTCTTT. This gives the protein CASSLGQGVGEAFF.

The chain employs TRBV24-1 and TRBJ1-2; 8 bases match TRBD1. The CDR3 covers 15 residues. CDR1 is KGHDR, CDR2 SFDVKD, per germline. V gave up 2 bases and J gave up 4 bases; unmatched junction bases: 5. The CDR3 loop reads CATSDSGTGSYGYTF. The CDR3 bases are TGTGCCACCAGTGATTCCGGGACAGGCAGCTATGGCTACACCTTC.

The V call is TRBV7-2, the J call TRBJ1-1, with a possible D match to TRBD1 (6 bases). The germline gives CDR1 SGHTA, CDR2 FQGNSA. V was clipped by 0 bases and J by 10 bases, with 6 bases between them. The CDR3 has 11 amino acids. This CDR3 reads CASSLARGAFF. The CDR3 nucleotides are TGTGCCAGCAGCTTAGCCAGGGGAGCTTTCTTT.

This clone was counted a few times. The chain couples TRBV5-6 to TRBJ2-2, with D maybe TRBD2 (6 bases). V was trimmed by 2 bases and J by 2 bases, leaving 13 bases between them. The CDR3 is 16 residues long. The germline V gene encodes CDR1 SGHDT and CDR2 YYEEEE. CDR3 region: CASSLTIGGNTGELFF. CDR3 coding DNA: TGTGCCAGCAGCTTAACAATCGGGGGAAACACCGGGGAGCTGTTTTTT.